Following are 20 T cell receptor beta chains from one sample sequenced in a study of shared T cell receptors in the human thymus. TCRdb's copy holds only in-frame clones and misses some; the assay was immunoSEQ multiplex PCR. Of about 730,000 clones detected, 70% to 90% appear once; the ten largest clones hold about 0.011%. These same data were also listed under a study on human thymus T cells.

The sample was thymocytes. These receptors were taken from a girl less than two years old with a congenital heart defect.

The chain links TRBV5-1 to TRBJ2-4; the match to TRBD1 covers 8 bases. CDR1 and CDR2 from the germline V gene are SGHRS and YFSETQ. The J segment lost 0 bases and the V segment lost 0 bases, leaving 8 bases of the junction unmatched. This CDR3 is 18 amino acids long. The CDR3 loop reads CASSLGGGDRLAKNIQYF. CDR3 DNA sequence: TGCGCCAGCAGCTTGGGAGGCGGGGACAGGCTAGCCAAAAACATTCAGTACTTC.

The chain uses TRBV27 and TRBJ2-3, with D possibly TRBD2 on 5 matching bases. This CDR3 spans 15 amino acids. The V and J ends lost 3 bases and 2 bases respectively, with 12 bases between them. Germline V gives CDR1 MNHEY, CDR2 SMNVEV (reference sequence). DNA of the CDR3: TGTGCCAGCAGTTTTGGACTCTTCTCCACAGATACGCAGTATTTT. It encodes CASSFGLFSTDTQYF.

The rearrangement uses TRBV11-3 and TRBJ2-2; 8 bases map to TRBD1. The CDR3 runs to 16 residues. The V gene's germline CDR1 is SGHNT and CDR2 YENEEA. The V and J ends lost 3 bases and 3 bases, in that order; junction bases with no gene match: 6. DNA of the CDR3: TGTGCCAGCAGCTTCGGACAGGGTGGGCACACCGGGGAGCTGTTTTTT. Protein: CASSFGQGGHTGELFF.

The V call is TRBV6-1, the J call TRBJ2-7; 8 positions agree with TRBD1. The V segment lost 6 bases and the J segment 1 base; nucleotides outside the gene matches: 5. The CDR3 has 14 amino acids. Germline loops: CDR1 MNHNS, CDR2 SASEGT. In nucleotides, the CDR3 is TGTGCCAGCAGGGACGGGACAGGATCCTACGAGCAGTACTTC. Protein product: CASRDGTGSYEQYF.

The chain employs TRBV10-2 and TRBJ2-1, with 13 bases identical to TRBD2. J lost 1 base, V lost 5 bases, and 8 bases had no gene match. The CDR3 has 18 amino acids. Germline V gene data show CDR1 as WSHSY and CDR2 as SAAADI. CDR3 bases: TGCGCCAGCAGTTGGGGACTAGCGGGGTTTAGGTCCTACAATGAGCAGTTCTTC. It translates to CASSWGLAGFRSYNEQFF.

The V gene is TRBV14, the J gene TRBJ1-1; a weak D match, TRBD1 (6 bases). The germline V and J ends were trimmed by 2 bases and 6 bases, with 13 bases remaining between them. The CDR3 consists of 14 residues. The V gene's germline CDR1 is SGHDN and CDR2 FVKESK. The CDR3 here is CASSQPDRNPEAFF. As DNA, the CDR3 is TGTGCCAGCAGCCAACCAGACAGGAATCCTGAAGCTTTCTTT.

This clone has only a few counts. The CDR3 here is CASSEKWEEVGTPSNQPQHF. CDR3 bases: TGTGCCAGCAGTGAGAAGTGGGAAGAAGTCGGGACACCTAGCAATCAGCCCCAGCATTTT. The chain combines TRBV6-1 with TRBJ1-5, with D possibly matching TRBD1 (6 bases). This CDR3 has 20 amino acids. Trimming left V 3 bases short and J 0 bases short, with 24 bases between. Germline V lookup: CDR1 MNHNS, CDR2 SASEGT.

J is TRBJ1-2 and V is TRBV27, with 12 bases aligning to TRBD1. Trimming removed 0 bases from V and 5 bases from J; junction bases left unmatched: 13. CDR3 size: 19 residues. From germline, CDR1 is MNHEY and CDR2 SMNVEV (reference sequence). In DNA form, the CDR3 reads TGTGCCAGCAGTTTATCTACCCCGGGACAGGGGGCGCATTCGTATGGCTACACCTTC. Amino acid sequence: CASSLSTPGQGAHSYGYTF.

This rearrangement joins TRBV5-4 to TRBJ2-2; 9 nucleotides agree with TRBD1. The CDR3 has 18 residues. V dropped 4 bases and J dropped 0; count of bases not matched to a gene: 10. CDR1 SGHNT and CDR2 YYREEE come from the germline V gene (reference sequence). In DNA form, the CDR3 reads TGTGCCAGCAGCCCGGGACAGGGTGAGCCTACGAACACCGGGGAGCTGTTTTTT. Encoded protein: CASSPGQGEPTNTGELFF.

This clone was detected only a few times. CDR3 DNA sequence: TGTGCCAGTAGTAACGGGACTCGCTTAAACTATGGCTACACCTTC. Its protein product is CASSNGTRLNYGYTF. The genes are TRBV19 and TRBJ1-2, with D possibly TRBD1 on 5 matching bases. Germline V gene sequence: CDR1 LNHDA, CDR2 SQIVND (reference sequence). Trimming left V 4 bases short and J 2 bases short, with 14 bases between. The CDR3 sequence is 15 residues long.

This clone was seen only a few times. This sequence joins TRBV2 and TRBJ2-3; tentatively, D is TRBD1 (6 bases). Germline CDR1 and CDR2: SNHLY and FYNNEI. The length of the CDR3 is 14 residues. The V end was cut by 4 bases, the J end by 8 bases, with 16 bases between. CDR3 residues: CASSGTQGRVTQYF. In DNA, the CDR3 is TGTGCCAGCAGTGGAACGCAGGGGCGGGTTACGCAGTATTTT.

The chain combines TRBV5-3 with TRBJ1-1; no firm D call. TRBV5-3 has ORF status, its function being uncertain. The V and J ends lost 4 bases and 3 bases respectively, with 13 bases between them. This CDR3 is 14 amino acids long. The CDR3 DNA follows: TGTGCCAGAAGCGTAAGACGGGTGGACACTGAAGCTTTCTTT. Its translation: CARSVRRVDTEAFF.

The chain has TRBV5-1 and TRBJ2-1; 11 bases match TRBD2. Germline loops: CDR1 SGHRS, CDR2 YFSETQ. The CDR3 covers 16 residues. Unmatched junction bases numbered 11, after V lost 8 bases and J lost 4 bases. The CDR3 DNA follows: TGCGCCAGTTACCTACAGGGACTAGCGGATTACAATGAGCAGTTCTTC. As protein: CASYLQGLADYNEQFF.

This rearrangement joins TRBV11-2 to TRBJ1-2; unclear D gene. V was trimmed by 1 base and J by 3 bases, leaving 6 bases between them. The CDR3 totals 13 residues. Germline V CDR1 and CDR2: SGHAT, FQNNGV. The CDR3 reads CASSLGGHYGYTF. The CDR3 nucleotides are TGTGCCAGCAGCTTAGGAGGGCACTATGGCTACACCTTC.

V gene TRBV11-1 combines with J gene TRBJ2-6, with 9 bases lining up with TRBD1. V lost 4 bases and J lost 4; bases outside the gene matches: 5. Germline values: CDR1 SGHAT, CDR2 FQDESV (reference sequence). There are 16 residues in the CDR3. The CDR3 DNA is TGTGCCAGCAGCTCGGGACAGGGTTCCGGGGCCAACGTCCTGACTTTC. It yields the protein CASSSGQGSGANVLTF.

V usage is TRBV4-1 and J usage is TRBJ2-5, with 9 positions matching TRBD2. CDR1 is MGHRA, CDR2 YSYEKL, per germline. Trimming removed 0 bases from V and 4 bases from J; junction bases left unmatched: 9. This CDR3 region has 17 residues. CDR3 sequence: CASSQDPSGGNGETQYF. The CDR3 DNA reads as TGCGCCAGCAGCCAAGACCCCAGCGGGGGGAATGGAGAGACCCAGTACTTC.

This clone has only one observation. This chain connects TRBV4-1 to TRBJ2-5; 8 bases align to TRBD2. Looked up from germline, CDR1 is MGHRA and CDR2 is YSYEKL. After removal of 4 bases from V and 1 base from J, the junction contained 8 bases not matched to a gene. CDR3 length: 16 amino acids. CDR3 region: CASSLLGGGRQETQYF. DNA of the CDR3: TGCGCCAGCAGCCTTCTCGGCGGGGGGCGCCAAGAGACCCAGTACTTC.

The chain uses TRBV4-3 and TRBJ1-5; TRBD1 matches at 7 bases. The germline V gene encodes CDR1 LGHNA and CDR2 YSLEER. This CDR3 is built from 14 residues. J lost 9 bases, V lost 1 base, and 6 bases had no gene match. CDR3 nucleotide sequence: TGCGCCAGCAGCCAAGGGCAGGGGGTACGGCCCCAGCATTTT. This sequence encodes CASSQGQGVRPQHF.

This rearrangement joins TRBV30 to TRBJ2-7; TRBD2 aligns across 7 bases. V was clipped by 4 bases and J by 3 bases; unmatched bases: 9. The germline V gene encodes CDR1 GTSNPN and CDR2 SVGIG (reference sequence). The CDR3 length is 14 residues. The CDR3 loop reads CAWTWGGQVYEQYF. The CDR3 nucleotides read TGTGCCTGGACCTGGGGGGGTCAGGTCTACGAGCAGTACTTC.

The chain joins TRBV5-1 to TRBJ1-1; D might be TRBD1 (6 bases). Germline CDR1 and CDR2: SGHRS and YFSETQ. Deletions cut 4 bases from V and 8 bases from J, with 21 bases between. CDR3 size: 15 residues. The CDR3 loop is CASSPEGPGEREAFF. CDR3 in DNA: TGCGCCAGCAGCCCCGAAGGTCCAGGGGAAAGAGAAGCTTTCTTT.